This T cell receptor (beta chain) was retrieved from a study of neurological immune-mediated disorders. On the study more broadly: Secondary progressive cases numbered 3 among the roughly 34 multiple sclerosis patients, while the other 31 were relapsing-remitting. Notes on the study in general: Private repertoires in all groups were suggested by the finding that expanded clones across subjects shared no CDR3 amino acid sequences. In HTLV-1-associated myelopathy, TCR clonal expansion was greatest, and in multiple sclerosis it was least, below healthy controls.

Sequencing of 15-18 subjects in each run yielded over 170 million TCR-beta sequences. TCRdb analysed the 5' RACE reads with MiXCR anew, one entry per CDR3 protein. The table includes tens of thousands of distinct CDR3 sequences, 4% to 6% detected once. This clonotype occurred many times. Antigen unknown. With V trimmed by 5 bases and J by 2 bases, 7 bases remained unmatched. The CDR3 sequence is 18 residues long. Germline values: CDR1 LGHDT, CDR2 YNNKEL (reference sequence). The gene calls are TRBV3-1 and TRBJ2-4; 15 bases are a match to TRBD2. The receptor was isolated from a man aged 18-30 years with multiple sclerosis. Specimen: PBMCs. CDR3 amino acids: CASSWTSGRDRTKNIQYF. The CDR3 nucleotides read TGTGCCAGCAGCTGGACTAGCGGGAGGGATAGGACCAAAAACATTCAGTACTTC.